This T cell receptor beta chain originates from a study of blood T cells in healthy people across ages. The CDR3 extends over 11 amino acids. Study observations and caveats: TCR beta diversity, measured per million T cells, fell in a roughly linear way with age.

This clonotype was observed a few times. Its specificity is unknown. The junction and the germline gene differ at one end; a read error may be behind it. A second PCR of about 7 to 12 cycles used a sample-barcoded 5' primer and a J-beta primer mix. TCRdb fed the 5' RACE reads into MiXCR, producing one record per CDR3 protein. The sample carries approximately 1.5 million distinct CDR3 sequences, about 32% recorded once. The chain couples TRBV12-3 or TRBV12-4 to TRBJ1-1; D is unresolved. This receptor was obtained from a woman in her twenties or thirties in good health. The sample was blood. CDR3 nucleotide sequence: TGTGCCAGCAGTCTCCCGGTGGGGTCTAGCTTT. This codes for CASSLPVGSSF.